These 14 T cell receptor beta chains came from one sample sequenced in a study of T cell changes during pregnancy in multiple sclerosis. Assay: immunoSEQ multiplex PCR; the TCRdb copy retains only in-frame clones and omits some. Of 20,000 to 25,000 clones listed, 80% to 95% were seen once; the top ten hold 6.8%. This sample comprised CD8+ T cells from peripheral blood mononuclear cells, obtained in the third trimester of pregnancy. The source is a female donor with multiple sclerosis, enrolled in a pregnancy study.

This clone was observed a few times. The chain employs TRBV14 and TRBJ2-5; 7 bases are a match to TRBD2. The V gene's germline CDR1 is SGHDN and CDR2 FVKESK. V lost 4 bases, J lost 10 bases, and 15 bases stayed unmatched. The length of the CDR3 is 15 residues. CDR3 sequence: CASSPGDYRTVDQYF. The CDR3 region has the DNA TGTGCCAGCAGCCCTGGGGACTATCGAACGGTAGACCAGTACTTC.

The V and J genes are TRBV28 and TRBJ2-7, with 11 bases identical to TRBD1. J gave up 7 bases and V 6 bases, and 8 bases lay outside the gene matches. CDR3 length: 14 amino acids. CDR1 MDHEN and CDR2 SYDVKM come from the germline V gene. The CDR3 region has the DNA TGTGCCAGCAGGCCGGACAGGGGGCTCGGGGAGCAGTACTTC. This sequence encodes CASRPDRGLGEQYF.

This chain's CDR3 is CASSEGFRTGPNYGYTF. CDR3 nucleotide sequence: TGTGCCAGCAGTGAAGGTTTTAGGACAGGGCCTAACTATGGCTACACCTTC. The chain links TRBV6-1 to TRBJ1-2; TRBD1 matches 8 bases. This CDR3 is built from 17 residues. The germline CDR1 and CDR2 sequences are MNHNS and SASEGT. The junction had 7 bases not matched to a gene; V was cut back by 1 base and J by 0 bases.

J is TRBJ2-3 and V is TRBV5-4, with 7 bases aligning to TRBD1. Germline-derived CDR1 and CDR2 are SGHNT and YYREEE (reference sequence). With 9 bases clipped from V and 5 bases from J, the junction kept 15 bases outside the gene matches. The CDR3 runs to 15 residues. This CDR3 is CATPGGTGAGDTQYF. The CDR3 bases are TGTGCCACCCCAGGGGGAACAGGGGCAGGAGATACGCAGTATTTT.

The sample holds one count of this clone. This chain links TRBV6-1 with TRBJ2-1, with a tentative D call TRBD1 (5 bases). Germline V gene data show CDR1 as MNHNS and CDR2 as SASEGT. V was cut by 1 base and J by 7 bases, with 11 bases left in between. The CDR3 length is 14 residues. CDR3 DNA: TGTGCCAGCAGTGAAGGGGGCAGACCGAATGAGCAGTTCTTC. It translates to CASSEGGRPNEQFF.

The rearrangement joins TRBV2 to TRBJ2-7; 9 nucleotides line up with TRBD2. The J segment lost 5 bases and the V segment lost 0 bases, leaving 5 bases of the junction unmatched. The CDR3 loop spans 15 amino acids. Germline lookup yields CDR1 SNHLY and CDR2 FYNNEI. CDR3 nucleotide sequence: TGTGCCAGCAGTGAAGCTGTAGCGGGAGCCCACGAGCAGTACTTC. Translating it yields CASSEAVAGAHEQYF.

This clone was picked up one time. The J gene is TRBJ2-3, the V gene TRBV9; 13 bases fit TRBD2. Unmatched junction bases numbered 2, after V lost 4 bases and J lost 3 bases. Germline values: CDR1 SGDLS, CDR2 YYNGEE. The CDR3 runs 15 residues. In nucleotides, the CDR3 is TGTGCCAGCAGCTCGGGACTAGCGGGGACAGATACGCAGTATTTT. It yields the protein CASSSGLAGTDTQYF. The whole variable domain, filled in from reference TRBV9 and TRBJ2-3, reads DSGVTQTPKHLITATGQRVTLRCSPRSGDLSVYWYQQSLDQGLQFLIQYYNGEERAKGNILERFSAQQFPDLHSELNLSSLELGDSALYFCASSSGLAGTDTQYFGPGTRLTVL.

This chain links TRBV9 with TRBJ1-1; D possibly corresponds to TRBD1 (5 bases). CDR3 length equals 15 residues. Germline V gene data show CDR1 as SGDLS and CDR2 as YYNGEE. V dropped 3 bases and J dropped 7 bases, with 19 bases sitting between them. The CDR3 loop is CASSGALGGKLEAFF. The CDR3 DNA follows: TGTGCCAGCAGCGGGGCTCTCGGGGGTAAACTTGAAGCTTTCTTT.

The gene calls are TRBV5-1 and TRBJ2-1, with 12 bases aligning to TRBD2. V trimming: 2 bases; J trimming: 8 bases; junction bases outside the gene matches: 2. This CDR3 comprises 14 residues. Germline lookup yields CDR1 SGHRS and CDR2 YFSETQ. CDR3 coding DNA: TGCGCCAGCAGCTTCCGACTAGCGGGGGATGAGCAGTTCTTC. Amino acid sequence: CASSFRLAGDEQFF.

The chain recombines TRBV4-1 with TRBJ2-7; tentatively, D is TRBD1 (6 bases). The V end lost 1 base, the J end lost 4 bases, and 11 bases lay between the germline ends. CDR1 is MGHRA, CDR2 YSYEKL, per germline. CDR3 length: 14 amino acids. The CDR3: CASSQVKQGYEQYF. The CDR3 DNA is TGCGCCAGCAGCCAAGTGAAACAGGGATACGAGCAGTACTTC.

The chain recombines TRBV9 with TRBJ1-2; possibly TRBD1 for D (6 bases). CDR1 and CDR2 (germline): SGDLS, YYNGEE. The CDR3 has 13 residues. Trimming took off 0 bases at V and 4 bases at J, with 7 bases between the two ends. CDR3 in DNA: TGTGCCAGCAGCGTAGACAGGGCCTATGGCTACACCTTC. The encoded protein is CASSVDRAYGYTF.

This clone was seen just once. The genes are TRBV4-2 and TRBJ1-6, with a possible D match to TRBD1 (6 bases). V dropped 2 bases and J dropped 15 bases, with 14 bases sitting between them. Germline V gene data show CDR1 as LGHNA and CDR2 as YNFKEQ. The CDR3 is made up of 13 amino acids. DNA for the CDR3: TGTGCCAGCAGCCAATCGACAGGTCTACGCCTCCACTTT. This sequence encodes CASSQSTGLRLHF.

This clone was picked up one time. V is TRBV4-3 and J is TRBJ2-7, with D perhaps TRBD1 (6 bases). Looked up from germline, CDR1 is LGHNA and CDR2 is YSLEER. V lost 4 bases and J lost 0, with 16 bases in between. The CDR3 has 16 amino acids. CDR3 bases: TGCGCCAGCAGCCCAGAACTTGGGGGCGGCTCCTACGAGCAGTACTTC. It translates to CASSPELGGGSYEQYF.

In nucleotides, the CDR3 is TGTGCCAGCAGTTTAGGGACAGCGGAGACCCAGTACTTC. It codes for CASSLGTAETQYF. The V call is TRBV28, the J call TRBJ2-5; 7 bases map to TRBD1. Germline V gene sequence: CDR1 MDHEN, CDR2 SYDVKM. The J segment lost 5 bases and the V segment lost 2 bases, leaving 2 bases of the junction unmatched. The CDR3 runs to 13 residues.